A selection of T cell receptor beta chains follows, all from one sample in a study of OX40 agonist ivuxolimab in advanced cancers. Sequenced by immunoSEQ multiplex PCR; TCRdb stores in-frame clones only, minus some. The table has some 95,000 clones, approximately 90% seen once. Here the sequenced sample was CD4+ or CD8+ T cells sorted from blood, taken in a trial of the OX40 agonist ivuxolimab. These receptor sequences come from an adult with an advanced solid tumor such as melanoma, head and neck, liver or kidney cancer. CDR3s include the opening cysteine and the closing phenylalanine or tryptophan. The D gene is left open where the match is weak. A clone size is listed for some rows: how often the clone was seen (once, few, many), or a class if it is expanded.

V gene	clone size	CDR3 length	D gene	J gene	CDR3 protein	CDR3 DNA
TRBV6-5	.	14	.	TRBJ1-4	CASSSTGAGEKLFF	TGTGCCAGCAGCTCTACGGGGGCAGGGGAAAAACTGTTTTTT
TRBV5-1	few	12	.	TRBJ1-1	CASSPAGIEAFF	TGCGCCAGCAGCCCAGCGGGTATTGAAGCTTTCTTT
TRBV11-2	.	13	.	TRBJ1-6	CATRDPYNSPLHF	TGTGCCACCAGGGATCCTTATAATTCACCCCTCCACTTT
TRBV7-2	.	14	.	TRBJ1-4	CASSLVVTNEKLFF	TGTGCCAGCAGCTTAGTAGTAACTAATGAAAAACTGTTTTTT
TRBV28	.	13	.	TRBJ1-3	CASRSGTGNTIYF	TGTGCCAGCAGGTCCGGGACAGGAAACACCATATATTTT
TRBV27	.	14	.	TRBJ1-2	CASSPRTANYGYTF	TGTGCCAGCAGTCCAAGGACAGCCAACTATGGCTACACCTTC
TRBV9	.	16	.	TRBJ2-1	CASSVATGPGFSEQFF	TGTGCCAGCAGCGTAGCTACCGGGCCCGGGTTTTCTGAGCAGTTCTTC
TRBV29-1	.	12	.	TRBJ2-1	CSVEESSDEQFF	TGCAGCGTTGAGGAGTCCTCCGATGAGCAGTTCTTC
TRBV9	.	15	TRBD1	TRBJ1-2	CASSETGDSRYGYTF	TGTGCCAGCAGCGAGACAGGGGATAGTCGGTATGGCTACACCTTC
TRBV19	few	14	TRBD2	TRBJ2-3	CASSIGSGGDTQYF	TGTGCCAGTAGTATAGGCTCGGGGGGGGATACGCAGTATTTT
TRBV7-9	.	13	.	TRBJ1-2	CASSLMLNYGYTF	TGTGCCAGCAGCTTAATGCTCAACTATGGCTACACCTTC
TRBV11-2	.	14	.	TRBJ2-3	CASSLAGYADTQYF	TGTGCCAGCAGCTTAGCGGGCTACGCAGATACGCAGTATTTT
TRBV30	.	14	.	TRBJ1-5	CAWSKGGETSPQHF	TGTGCCTGGTCGAAAGGGGGAGAGACCAGCCCCCAGCATTTT
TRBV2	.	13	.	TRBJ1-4	CASRGPSEVKLFF	TGTGCCAGCAGGGGTCCCTCGGAGGTAAAACTGTTTTTT
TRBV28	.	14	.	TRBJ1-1	CASKTGDRITEAFF	TGTGCTAGCAAAACCGGAGACAGGATAACTGAAGCTTTCTTT
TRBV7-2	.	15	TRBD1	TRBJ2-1	CASSWAGTGINEQFF	TGTGCCAGCAGCTGGGCCGGGACAGGGATTAATGAGCAGTTCTTC
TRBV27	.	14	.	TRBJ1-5	CASRSHGGNQPQHF	TGTGCCAGCAGATCACACGGGGGCAATCAGCCCCAGCATTTT
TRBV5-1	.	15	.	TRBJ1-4	CASSLDGRGNEKLFF	TGCGCCAGCAGCTTGGATGGACGGGGTAATGAAAAACTGTTTTTT
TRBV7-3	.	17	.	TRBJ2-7	CASSSHGPAPNPYEQYF	TGTGCCAGCAGCTCCCACGGACCTGCACCGAACCCATACGAGCAGTACTTC
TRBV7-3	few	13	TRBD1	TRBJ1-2	CASSMTGVDGYTF	TGTGCCAGCAGCATGACAGGGGTTGATGGCTACACCTTC
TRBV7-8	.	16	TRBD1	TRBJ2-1	CASSLARDRVGHEQFF	TGTGCCAGCAGCTTAGCGAGGGACAGGGTTGGTCATGAGCAGTTCTTC
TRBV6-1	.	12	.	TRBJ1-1	CASRTVNTEAFF	TGTGCCAGCAGAACAGTGAACACTGAAGCTTTCTTT
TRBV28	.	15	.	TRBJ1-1	CASSSPSTRGTEAFF	TGTGCCAGCAGTTCTCCAAGCACCCGTGGGACTGAAGCTTTCTTT
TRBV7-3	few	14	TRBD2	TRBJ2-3	CASSLAGGTDTQYF	TGTGCCAGCAGCTTAGCGGGAGGCACAGATACGCAGTATTTT
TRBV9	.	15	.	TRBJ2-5	CASSVDEGLGETQYF	TGTGCCAGCAGCGTAGATGAGGGTCTGGGGGAGACCCAGTACTTC
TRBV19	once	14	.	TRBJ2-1	CASKSQLNYNEQFF	TGTGCCAGTAAGTCGCAGCTAAATTACAATGAGCAGTTCTTC
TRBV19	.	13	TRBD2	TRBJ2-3	CASRTSGTDTQYF	TGTGCCAGTAGGACTAGCGGCACAGATACGCAGTATTTT
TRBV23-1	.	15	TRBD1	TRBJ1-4	CASLTPGTGYEKLFF	TGCGCCAGCCTTACCCCCGGGACAGGGTATGAAAAACTGTTTTTT
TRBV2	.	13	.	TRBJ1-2	CASSDDSLGGYTF	TGTGCCAGCAGCGACGACAGTTTGGGGGGCTACACCTTC
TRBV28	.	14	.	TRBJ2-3	CASSLTGGADTQYF	TGTGCCAGCAGTTTAACAGGGGGGGCAGATACGCAGTATTTT
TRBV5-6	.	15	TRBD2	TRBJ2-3	CASSLDLAGIDTQYF	TGTGCCAGCAGCTTGGACCTAGCGGGAATAGATACGCAGTATTTT
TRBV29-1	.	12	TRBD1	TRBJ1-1	CSVEAGGAEAFF	TGCAGCGTTGAAGCAGGGGGGGCTGAAGCTTTCTTT
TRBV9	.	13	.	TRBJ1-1	CASSVRGNTEAFF	TGTGCCAGCAGCGTCCGGGGGAACACTGAAGCTTTCTTT
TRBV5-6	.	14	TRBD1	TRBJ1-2	CASSPQTGGRGNVF	TGTGCCAGCAGCCCCCAGACAGGGGGGAGGGGAAACGTTTTC
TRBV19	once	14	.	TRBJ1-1	CASTLREGSTEAFF	TGTGCCAGTACCCTTAGAGAGGGCTCCACTGAAGCTTTCTTT
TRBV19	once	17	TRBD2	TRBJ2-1	CASSTRTSGAFYNEQFF	TGTGCCAGTAGTACCAGGACTAGCGGGGCCTTCTACAATGAGCAGTTCTTC
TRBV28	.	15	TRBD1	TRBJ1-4	CASSRGDRGNEKLFF	TGTGCCAGCAGTCGCGGAGACAGGGGAAATGAAAAACTGTTTTTT
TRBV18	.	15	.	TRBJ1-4	CASSPAAGINEKLFF	TGTGCCAGCTCACCGGCGGCAGGGATTAATGAAAAACTGTTTTTT
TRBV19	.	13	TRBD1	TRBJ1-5	CATLGQYNQPQHF	TGTGCCACCCTGGGACAGTATAATCAGCCCCAGCATTTT
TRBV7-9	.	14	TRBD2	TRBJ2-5	CASSYWTSEETQYF	TGTGCCAGCAGCTATTGGACTAGCGAGGAGACCCAGTACTTC